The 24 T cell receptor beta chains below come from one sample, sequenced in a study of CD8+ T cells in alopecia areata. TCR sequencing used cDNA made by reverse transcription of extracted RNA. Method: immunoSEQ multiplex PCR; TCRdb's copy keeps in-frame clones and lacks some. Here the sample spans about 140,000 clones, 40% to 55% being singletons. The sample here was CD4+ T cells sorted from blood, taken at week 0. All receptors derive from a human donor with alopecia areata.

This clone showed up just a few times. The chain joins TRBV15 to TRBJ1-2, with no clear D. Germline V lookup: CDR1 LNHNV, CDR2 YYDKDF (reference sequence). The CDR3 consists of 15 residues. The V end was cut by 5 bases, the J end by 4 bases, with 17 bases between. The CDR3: CATSPPALAGYGYTF. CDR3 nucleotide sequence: TGTGCCACCAGCCCCCCGGCTTTGGCCGGCTATGGCTACACCTTC.

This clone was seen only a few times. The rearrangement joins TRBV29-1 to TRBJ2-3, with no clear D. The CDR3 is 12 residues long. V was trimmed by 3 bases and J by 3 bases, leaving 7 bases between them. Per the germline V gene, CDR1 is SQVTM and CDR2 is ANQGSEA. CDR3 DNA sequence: TGCAGCGTTGACAGGCGGACAGATACGCAGTATTTT. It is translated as CSVDRRTDTQYF.

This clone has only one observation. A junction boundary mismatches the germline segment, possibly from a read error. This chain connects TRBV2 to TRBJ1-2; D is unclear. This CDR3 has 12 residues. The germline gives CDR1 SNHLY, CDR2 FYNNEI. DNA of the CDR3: TGTGCCAGCGGTGATTTGAACTATGGCTACACCTTC. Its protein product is CASGDLNYGYTF.

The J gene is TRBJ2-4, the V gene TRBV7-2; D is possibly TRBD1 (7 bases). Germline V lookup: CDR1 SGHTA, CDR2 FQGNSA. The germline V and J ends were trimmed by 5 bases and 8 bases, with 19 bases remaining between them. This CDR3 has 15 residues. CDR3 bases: TGTGCCAGCAGCGCAGCAGGGGGGACTTGGGACATTCAGTACTTC. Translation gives CASSAAGGTWDIQYF.

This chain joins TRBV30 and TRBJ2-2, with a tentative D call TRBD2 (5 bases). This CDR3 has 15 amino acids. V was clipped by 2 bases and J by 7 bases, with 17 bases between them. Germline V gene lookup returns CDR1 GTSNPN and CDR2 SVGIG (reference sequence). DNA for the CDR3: TGTGCCTGGAGTCCCGGCGGGTTCACTGGCGGGGAGCTGTTTTTT. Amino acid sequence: CAWSPGGFTGGELFF.

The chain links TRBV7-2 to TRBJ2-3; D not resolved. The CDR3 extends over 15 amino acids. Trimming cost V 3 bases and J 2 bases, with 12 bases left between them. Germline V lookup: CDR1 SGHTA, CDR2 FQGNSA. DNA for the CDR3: TGTGCCAGCAGCTTTTTGGGATCACTCACAGATACGCAGTATTTT. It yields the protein CASSFLGSLTDTQYF.

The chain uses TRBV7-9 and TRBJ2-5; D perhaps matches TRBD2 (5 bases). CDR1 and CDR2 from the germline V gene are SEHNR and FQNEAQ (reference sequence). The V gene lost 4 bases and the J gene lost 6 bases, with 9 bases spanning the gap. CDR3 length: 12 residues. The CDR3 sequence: CASSSTSKTQYF. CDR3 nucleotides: TGTGCCAGCAGCTCAACTAGTAAGACCCAGTACTTC. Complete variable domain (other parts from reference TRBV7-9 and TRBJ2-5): DTGVSQNPRHKITKRGQNVTFRCDPISEHNRLYWYRQTLGQGPEFLTYFQNEAQLEKSRLLSDRFSAERPKGSFSTLEIQRTEQGDSAMYLCASSSTSKTQYFGPGTRLLVL.

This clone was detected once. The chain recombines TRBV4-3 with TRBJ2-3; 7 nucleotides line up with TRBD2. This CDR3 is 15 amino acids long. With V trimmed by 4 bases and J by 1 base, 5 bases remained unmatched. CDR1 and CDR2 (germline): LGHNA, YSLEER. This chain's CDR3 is CASSREGTRTDTQYF. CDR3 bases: TGCGCCAGCAGCCGGGAGGGCACCCGCACAGATACGCAGTATTTT.

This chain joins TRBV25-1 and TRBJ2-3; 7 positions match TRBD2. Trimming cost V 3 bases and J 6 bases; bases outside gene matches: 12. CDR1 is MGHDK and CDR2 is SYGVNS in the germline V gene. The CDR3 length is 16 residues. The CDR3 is CASSESRLAQRDTQYF. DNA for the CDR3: TGTGCCAGCAGTGAGAGTCGACTAGCTCAACGGGATACGCAGTATTTT. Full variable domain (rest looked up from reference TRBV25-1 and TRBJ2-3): EADIYQTPRYLVIGTGKKITLECSQTMGHDKMYWYQQDPGMELHLIHYSYGVNSTEKGDLSSESTVSRIRTEHFPLTLESARPSHTSQYLCASSESRLAQRDTQYFGPGTRLTVL.

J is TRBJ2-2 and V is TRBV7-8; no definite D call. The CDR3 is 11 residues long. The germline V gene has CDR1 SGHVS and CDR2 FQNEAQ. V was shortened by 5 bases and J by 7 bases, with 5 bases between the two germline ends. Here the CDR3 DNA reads TGTGCCAGCAGCACGAGCGGGGAGCTGTTTTTT. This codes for CASSTSGELFF.

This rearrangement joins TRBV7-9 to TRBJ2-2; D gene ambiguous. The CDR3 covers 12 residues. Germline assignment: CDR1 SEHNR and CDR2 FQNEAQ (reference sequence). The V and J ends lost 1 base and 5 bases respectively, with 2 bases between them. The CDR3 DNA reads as TGTGCCAGCAGCTTAGTGACCGGGGAGCTGTTTTTT. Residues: CASSLVTGELFF.

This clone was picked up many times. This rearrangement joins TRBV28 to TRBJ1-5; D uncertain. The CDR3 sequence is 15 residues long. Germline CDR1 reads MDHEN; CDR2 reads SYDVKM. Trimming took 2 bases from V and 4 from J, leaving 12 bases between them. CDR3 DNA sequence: TGTGCCAGCAGTTTACTTGGGCGGAATAATCAGCCCCAGCATTTT. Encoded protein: CASSLLGRNNQPQHF. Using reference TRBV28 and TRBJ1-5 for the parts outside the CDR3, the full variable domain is DVKVTQSSRYLVKRTGEKVFLECVQDMDHENMFWYRQDPGLGLRLIYFSYDVKMKEKGDIPEGYSVSREKKERFSLILESASTNQTSMYLCASSLLGRNNQPQHFGDGTRLSIL.

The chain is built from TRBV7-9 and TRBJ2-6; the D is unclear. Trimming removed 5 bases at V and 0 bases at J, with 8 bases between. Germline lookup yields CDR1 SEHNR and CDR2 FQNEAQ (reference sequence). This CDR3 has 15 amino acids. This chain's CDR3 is CASSLDLSGANVLTF. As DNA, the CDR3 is TGTGCCAGCAGCCTAGACCTCTCTGGGGCCAACGTCCTGACTTTC.

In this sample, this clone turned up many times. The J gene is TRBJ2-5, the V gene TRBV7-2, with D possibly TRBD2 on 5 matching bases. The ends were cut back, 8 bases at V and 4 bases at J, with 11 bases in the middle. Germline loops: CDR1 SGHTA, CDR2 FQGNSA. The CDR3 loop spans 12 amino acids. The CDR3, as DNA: TGTGCCAGCGTCTCACGGGGAGAGACCCAGTACTTC. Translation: CASVSRGETQYF.

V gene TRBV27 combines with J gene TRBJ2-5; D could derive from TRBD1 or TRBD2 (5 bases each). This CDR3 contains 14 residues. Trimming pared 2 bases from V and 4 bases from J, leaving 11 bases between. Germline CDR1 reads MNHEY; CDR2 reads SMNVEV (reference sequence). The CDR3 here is CASSLGGWGETQYF. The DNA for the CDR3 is TGTGCCAGCAGTTTAGGGGGTTGGGGAGAGACCCAGTACTTC.

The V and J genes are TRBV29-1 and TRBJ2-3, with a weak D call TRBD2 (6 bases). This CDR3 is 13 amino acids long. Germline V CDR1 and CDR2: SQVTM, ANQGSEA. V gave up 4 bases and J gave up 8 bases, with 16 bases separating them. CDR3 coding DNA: TGCAGCGTTGCCGACGCGGCCGGGGGTACGCAGTATTTT. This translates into CSVADAAGGTQYF.

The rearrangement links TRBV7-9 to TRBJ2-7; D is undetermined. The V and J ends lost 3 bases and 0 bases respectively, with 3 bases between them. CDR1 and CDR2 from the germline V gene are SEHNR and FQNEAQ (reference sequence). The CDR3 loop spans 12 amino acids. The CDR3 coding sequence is TGTGCCAGCAGCTTCAGCTCCTACGAGCAGTACTTC. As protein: CASSFSSYEQYF.

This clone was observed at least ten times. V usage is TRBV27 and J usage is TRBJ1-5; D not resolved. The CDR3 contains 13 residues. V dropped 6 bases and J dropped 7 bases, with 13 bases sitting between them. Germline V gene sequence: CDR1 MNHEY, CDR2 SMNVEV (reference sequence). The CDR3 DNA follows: TGTGCCAGCAGGGAGGTTGGGAACCAGCCCCAGCATTTT. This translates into CASREVGNQPQHF.

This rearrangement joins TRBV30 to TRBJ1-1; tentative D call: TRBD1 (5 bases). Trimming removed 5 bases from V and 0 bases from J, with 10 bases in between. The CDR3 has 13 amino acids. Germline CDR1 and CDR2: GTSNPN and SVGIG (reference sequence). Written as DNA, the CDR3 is TGTGCCTGGGACCCACAGGTGAACACTGAAGCTTTCTTT. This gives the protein CAWDPQVNTEAFF.

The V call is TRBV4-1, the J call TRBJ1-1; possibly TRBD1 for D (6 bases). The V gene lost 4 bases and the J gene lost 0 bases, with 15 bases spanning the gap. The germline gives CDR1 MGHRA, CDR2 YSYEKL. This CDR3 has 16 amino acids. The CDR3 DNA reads TGCGCCAGCAGCCCAGGGGAGGGTTACATGAACACTGAAGCTTTCTTT. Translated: CASSPGEGYMNTEAFF.

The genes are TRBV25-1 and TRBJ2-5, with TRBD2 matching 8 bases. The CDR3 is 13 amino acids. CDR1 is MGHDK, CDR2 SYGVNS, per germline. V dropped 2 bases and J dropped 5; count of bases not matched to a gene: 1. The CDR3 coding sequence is TGTGCCAGCAGTGAACCGGGGGGGGAGACCCAGTACTTC. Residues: CASSEPGGETQYF.

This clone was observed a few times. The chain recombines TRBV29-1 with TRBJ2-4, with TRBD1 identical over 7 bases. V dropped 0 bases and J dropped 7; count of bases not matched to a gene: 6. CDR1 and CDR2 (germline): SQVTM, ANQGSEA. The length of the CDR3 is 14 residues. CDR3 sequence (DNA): TGCAGCGTTGAAGATGAGGAGACAGGGAACATTCAGTACTTC. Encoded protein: CSVEDEETGNIQYF.

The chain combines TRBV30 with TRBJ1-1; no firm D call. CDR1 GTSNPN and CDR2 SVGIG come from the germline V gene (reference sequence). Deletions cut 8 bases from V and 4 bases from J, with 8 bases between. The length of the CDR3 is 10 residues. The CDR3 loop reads CAGGRTEAFF. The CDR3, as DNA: TGTGCCGGAGGACGCACTGAAGCTTTCTTT.

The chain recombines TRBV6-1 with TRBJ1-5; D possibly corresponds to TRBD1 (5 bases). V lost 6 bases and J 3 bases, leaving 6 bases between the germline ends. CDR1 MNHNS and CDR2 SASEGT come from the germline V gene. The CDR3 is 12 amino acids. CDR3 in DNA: TGTGCCAGCAGGGGGCCCAATCAGCCCCAGCATTTT. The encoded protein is CASRGPNQPQHF.